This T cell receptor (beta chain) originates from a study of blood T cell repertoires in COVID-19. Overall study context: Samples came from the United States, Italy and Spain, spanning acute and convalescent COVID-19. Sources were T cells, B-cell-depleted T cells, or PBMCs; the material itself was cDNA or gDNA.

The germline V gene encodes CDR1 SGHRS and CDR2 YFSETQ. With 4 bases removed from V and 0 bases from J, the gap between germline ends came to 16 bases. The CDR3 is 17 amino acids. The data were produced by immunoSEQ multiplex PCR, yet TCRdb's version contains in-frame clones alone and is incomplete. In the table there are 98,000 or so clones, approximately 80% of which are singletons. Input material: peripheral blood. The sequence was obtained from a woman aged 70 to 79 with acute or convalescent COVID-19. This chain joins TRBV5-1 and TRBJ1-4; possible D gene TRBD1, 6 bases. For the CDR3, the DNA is TGCGCCAGCAGCCCCGACTCCGGGACAACAACTAATGAAAAACTGTTTTTT. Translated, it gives CASSPDSGTTTNEKLFF.